The sequence of this T cell receptor beta chain was determined in a study of CD8 T cells in Susac syndrome. V lost 6 bases and J 7 bases, leaving 18 bases between the germline ends. Germline CDR1 SGDLS, CDR2 YYNGEE. The CDR3 loop spans 14 amino acids. When the RNA was reverse transcribed, random hexamers were used with an input of roughly 0.45 to 1 ug. TCRdb reprocessed the immunoSEQ multiplex PCR reads via MiXCR and lists one record per CDR3 protein. The sample records 210,000 or so distinct CDR3 sequences, around nine tenths being singletons. This receptor was identified in a human donor with multiple sclerosis. The sample taken for sequencing was CD8+ T cells from PBMCs. The genes are TRBV9 and TRBJ2-3, with D perhaps matching TRBD2 (5 bases). The CDR3: CASTVSETIHTQYF. In DNA form, the CDR3 reads TGTGCCAGCACCGTGTCAGAGACTATACATACGCAGTATTTT.